This T cell receptor (beta chain) was observed in a study of shared clonotypes between healthy human individuals (TCRdb year 2020). Regarding the complete study: The cohort included three men and a couple of women between 18 and 49 years of age. Blood TCR repertoires of four to six healthy adults were deeply sequenced to estimate repertoire size and the extent of clonotype sharing between individuals. Between about 0.8 and 9 billion PBMCs per donor were obtained by leukapheresis. Per donor, three plates each were used for CD4 naive and CD4 memory, two for CD8 naive, and one for CD8 memory. To increase sequencing depth and limit assay-specific biases, TCR repertoire library preparation and sequencing were carried out by different laboratories using diverse techniques. Results the study describes overall, beyond this receptor: The genetic and exposure-history diversity represented was limited by the small number of donors. Based on pairwise subsampling, the degree of clonotype sharing among donors was expected to be affected by sequencing depth. Even with the large sequencing depth, rarefaction of the sorted-subset datasets indicated that sequencing was incomplete. Only blood was sampled, and tissue TCR repertoires likely differ from those in blood. Compared with non-shared clonotypes, clonotypes shared by all four sorted-subset donors had higher generation probabilities. Larger estimated clonotype richness was generally found for naive subsets than for memory subsets. Sharing across a few donors was observed for about 5% of naive CD4, less than 4% of naive CD8, 2.3% of memory CD4, and about 0.39% of memory CD8 clonotypes.

Donors were healthy HIV-negative adults with no recently reported acute infections or vaccinations. Every donor was a Caucasian adult residing in Nashville, Tennessee, USA. CD4+ T cells were enriched through magnetic negative selection, after which naive cells were positively selected on CD45RA and the remaining negative fraction served as the memory subset. Blood was collected by leukapheresis, and PBMCs were isolated by Ficoll-Histopaque density gradient centrifugation and then cryopreserved in liquid nitrogen vapor phase. Purity and quantity of every magnetically sorted T cell population were checked by analytical flow cytometry. From each sorted fraction, genomic DNA was isolated and quantified by UV absorbance on a Nanodrop 2000c. The table lists this clone with a count of one. No antigen is known for it. Base qualities are missing; no much larger clone stands one base away. TCR CDR3 regions were amplified from genomic DNA by multiplex PCR using the deep immunoSEQ assay. Extracted genomic DNA from each cell subset was spread evenly across all wells of several immunoSEQ 96-well plates, with each plate serving as a replicate. For sorted subsets, each replicate PCR was loaded with approximately 0.2 ug genomic DNA, equivalent to about 30,000 T cell genomes. The purified libraries were quantified using a Qubit 3.0 fluorometer, sized with a Bioanalyzer 2100, and then quantified again using the KAPA Library Quantification kit. Each immunoSEQ 96-well plate was sequenced on its own single-read 150-cycle Illumina NextSeq 550 flow cell. The authors processed their data as follows. Because the immunoSEQ output held only junctional sequences and lacked quality scores, the filtering could not match the filtering applied to full-length reads. To assign V/J genes and CDR3, sequences were annotated using PyIR, a Python wrapper for IgBLAST v1.9, with IMGT germline references. Reads were removed for weak V/J assignments (E-value above 1e-6), missing CDR3, stop codons, out-of-frame junctions, or ambiguous translated residues. V3J clonotypes were defined as sequences sharing an identical inferred V gene, J gene, and CDR3 amino acid sequence. To compute the percentage overlap between repertoires, the number of shared unique clonotypes was divided by the size of the smaller repertoire. Richness of each repertoire was evaluated using RTK rarefaction, the Chao1 estimator, and Recon v2.1 estimates of unobserved clonotypes. For all TCRbeta clonotypes obtained by the gDNA method from a few donors, generation probabilities were computed with OLGA. In its TCRdb copy, this immuneACCESS table keeps in-frame sequences only and misses some clones. Where compared with another copy, unresolved V genes explain less than half of these, and the others have no known cause. For V, J and clone size, that table is used; D and trimming come from the DNA. The sample table contains over a million clones; only one count was recorded for about three quarters of them. Approximately 1.5% of the sample rests with the top ten.

The material sequenced was memory CD4+ T cells sorted from blood. This specimen's cell subset or site label, per the study, means: CD45RA-negative fraction. The receptor was derived from a man younger than 35 in good health.

CDR3 loop: CASSHGPTEAFF. In nucleotides, the sequence is TGTGCCAGCAGCCATGGTCCCACGGAAGCTTTCTTT. In this chain, TRBV14 is recombined with TRBJ1-1; the D gene is not confidently resolved. Deletion took 3 bases off V and 8 bases off J, with a span of 10 bases between the germline ends. CDR1 and CDR2 are read off the germline V gene as SGHDN and FVKESK. From the cysteine up to the phenylalanine, the CDR3 has a length of 12 residues. Just the 36-base CDR3 DNA is kept, in frame starting at base 1.